This T cell receptor (beta chain) was obtained from a study of tumor and adjacent non-tumor tissue in lung cancer. Study-level background: The cohort had about 12 adenocarcinoma, a couple of squamous cell and 1 small cell patients. Overall study results and limits: Tumor tissue had significantly higher TCR diversity than normal lung.

The template was RNA from unsorted bulk tissue. As concerns this clonotype: No antigen is known for it. Its ends do not fully match the called genes, so a read error is possible.

CDR3 length: 15 residues. CDR1 SGHNT and CDR2 YENEEA come from the germline V gene. Three rounds of nested PCR, following a modified ARM-PCR protocol, produced the TCRbeta library. Each CDR3 protein is one row after TCRdb ran MiXCR on the multiplex PCR reads. The table lists over 100,000 distinct CDR3 sequences, roughly 80% of them singletons. The sequence came from a woman aged 60 to 75 with non-small cell lung cancer. Material: lung tumor tissue. This chain uses TRBV11-3 with TRBJ1-1, with no clear D. In nucleotides, the CDR3 is TGTGCCTGCAGCTTAAATTCGGAGAGAGGCACTGAAGCTTTCTTT. Translating gives CACSLNSERGTEAFF.